The next 16 T cell receptor beta chains were all read from a single sample in a study of beta chain features in type 1 diabetes. Reverse transcription of all isolated RNA meant that expressed TCRB transcripts were sequenced. The table came from immunoSEQ multiplex PCR; TCRdb's copy has only in-frame clones and leaves some out. The sample contains roughly 230,000 clones, more than 9% of which appear only once. The source material was naive CD4+ T cells from blood. The receptors here all came from a woman aged 18 to 35 in good health.

The chain combines TRBV30 with TRBJ2-1; 10 nucleotides line up with TRBD2. The germline V gene has CDR1 GTSNPN and CDR2 SVGIG (reference sequence). V lost 1 base, J lost 2 bases, and 5 bases stayed unmatched. The CDR3 is made up of 16 amino acids. In nucleotides, the CDR3 is TGTGCCTGGAGTGCCACCAGCGGGAGGGCCTACAATGAGCAGTTCTTC. Translation: CAWSATSGRAYNEQFF.

This clone was counted only a few times. This chain connects TRBV15 to TRBJ2-7, with a weak D call TRBD2 (6 bases). The germline CDR1 and CDR2 sequences are LNHNV and YYDKDF (reference sequence). V lost 0 bases and J lost 0, with 9 bases in between. CDR3 length: 15 residues. The CDR3 DNA sequence: TGTGCCACCAGCAGAGAATGGAGGGTCTCCTACGAGCAGTACTTC. It specifies CATSREWRVSYEQYF.

A note on this clone: Other nucleotide sequences from this sample produce the same CDR3. J is TRBJ1-2 and V is TRBV19; D is unresolved. This CDR3 is built from 13 residues. Deletions cut 3 bases from V and 7 bases from J, with 12 bases between. Germline values: CDR1 LNHDA, CDR2 SQIVND (reference sequence). CDR3: CASSILPGSGYTF. The DNA of the CDR3 is TGTGCCAGTAGTATTTTACCCGGTAGTGGCTACACCTTC.

The V call is TRBV25-1, the J call TRBJ2-7, with 8 bases that match TRBD2. CDR3 size: 15 residues. The V segment lost 1 base and the J segment 3 bases; nucleotides outside the gene matches: 5. In germline, CDR1 is MGHDK, CDR2 SYGVNS. CDR3 region: CASSELRGEGYEQYF. The CDR3 DNA reads as TGTGCCAGCAGTGAATTGCGGGGGGAAGGCTACGAGCAGTACTTC.

The CDR3 DNA sequence: TGTGCCAGCAGCTCCCCCGGGACAGCAGTCGAGCAGTACTTC. Translating gives CASSSPGTAVEQYF. This chain uses TRBV5-4 with TRBJ2-5; 7 bases line up with TRBD1. The J call may not be correct, given that the DNA end is closer to TRBJ2-7. This CDR3 comprises 14 residues. Germline-derived CDR1 and CDR2 are SGHNT and YYREEE (reference sequence).

As concerns this clone: An end of the junction does not agree with germline; a read error may underlie this. V usage is TRBV29-1 and J usage is TRBJ2-3; D possibly corresponds to TRBD2 (5 bases). CDR3 length: 12 residues. From germline, CDR1 is SQVTM and CDR2 ANQGSEA. This CDR3 is CSARTHTDTRYF. In DNA, the CDR3 is TGCAGCGCTCGGACTCATACAGATACGCGGTATTTT.

The chain combines TRBV11-3 with TRBJ2-1; tentatively, D is TRBD2 (5 bases). The V and J ends lost 5 bases and 2 bases respectively, with 16 bases between them. CDR1 and CDR2 from the germline V gene are SGHNT and YENEEA. CDR3 length: 16 amino acids. CDR3 residues: CASSLATGLPYNEQFF. The CDR3, as DNA: TGTGCCAGCAGCCTAGCCACTGGTCTTCCCTACAATGAGCAGTTCTTC. The full variable domain, its missing parts supplied by reference TRBV11-3 and TRBJ2-1, is EAGVVQSPRYKIIEKKQPVAFWCNPISGHNTLYWYLQNLGQGPELLIRYENEEAVDDSQLPKDRFSAERLKGVDSTLKIQPAELGDSAVYLCASSLATGLPYNEQFFGPGTRLTVL.

V gene TRBV5-8 combines with J gene TRBJ1-4; D remains unclear. Germline CDR1 is SGHTS and CDR2 is YDEGEE. The length of the CDR3 is 16 residues. Trimming took off 4 bases at V and 6 bases at J, with 19 bases between the two ends. Here the CDR3 DNA reads TGTGCCAGCAGCACCGCGGGCACTTTTCGGGATGAAAAACTGTTTTTT. It translates to CASSTAGTFRDEKLFF.

The rearrangement links TRBV7-2 to TRBJ1-2, with D possibly matching TRBD1 (6 bases). CDR1 and CDR2 (germline): SGHTA, FQGNSA. The CDR3 has 13 amino acids. Deletions cut 2 bases from V and 6 bases from J, with 10 bases between. CDR3 amino acids: CASSLRGGHGYTF. DNA for the CDR3: TGTGCCAGCAGCTTAAGGGGGGGCCATGGCTACACCTTC.

The chain is built from TRBV7-3 and TRBJ2-7; no clear D gene. Trimming stripped 2 bases from V and 0 bases from J, with 11 bases between. This CDR3 has 15 residues. Germline V CDR1 and CDR2: SGHTA, FQGTGA. CDR3 in amino acids: CASSLEALTSYEQYF. CDR3 DNA sequence: TGTGCCAGCAGCTTAGAGGCGTTAACCTCCTACGAGCAGTACTTC.

CDR3 sequence: CASSYTLGQGDRNQPQHF. CDR3 bases: TGTGCCAGCAGCTATACCCTTGGACAGGGGGATCGGAATCAGCCCCAGCATTTT. The chain recombines TRBV7-9 with TRBJ1-5, with 10 positions matching TRBD1. This CDR3 is 18 amino acids long. Unmatched junction bases numbered 13, after V lost 4 bases and J lost 4 bases. Germline loops: CDR1 SEHNR, CDR2 FQNEAQ (reference sequence).

The chain combines TRBV5-1 with TRBJ1-2; D is possibly TRBD1 (6 bases). Trimming pared 0 bases from V and 7 bases from J, leaving 19 bases between. The V gene's germline CDR1 is SGHRS and CDR2 YFSETQ. CDR3 size: 16 residues. Here the CDR3 DNA reads TGCGCCAGCAGCTTGGCAAATGGGGCAGGGGCAGGTGGCTACACCTTC. Its translation: CASSLANGAGAGGYTF.

A few counts support this clone. J is TRBJ2-1 and V is TRBV7-9, with 8 bases matching TRBD2. V shed 5 bases, J shed 9 bases, and the junction held 18 bases outside the gene matches. The germline gives CDR1 SEHNR, CDR2 FQNEAQ (reference sequence). The CDR3 length is 17 residues. Here the CDR3 reads CASSALWSGGLFSEQFF. DNA of the CDR3: TGTGCCAGCAGCGCTCTATGGTCGGGAGGGTTATTTAGTGAGCAGTTCTTC.

V usage is TRBV6-6 and J usage is TRBJ2-7, with D possibly being TRBD2 (6 bases). The V end lost 4 bases, the J end lost 6 bases, and 16 bases lay between the germline ends. Germline V gives CDR1 MNHNY, CDR2 SVGAGI (reference sequence). The CDR3 extends over 14 amino acids. The CDR3 nucleotides read TGTGCCAGCAGTTTTGGCACCCCCGGGGGCGAGCAGTACTTC. This sequence encodes CASSFGTPGGEQYF.

The table lists this clone with a few counts. The chain carries TRBV7-2 and TRBJ2-2; 10 nucleotides match TRBD2. Germline V gene sequence: CDR1 SGHTA, CDR2 FQGNSA. This CDR3 is 18 amino acids long. V shed 3 bases and J 6 bases; nucleotides not matched to a gene: 13. CDR3 amino acids: CASSFYGTSALQAGELFF. CDR3 DNA sequence: TGTGCCAGCAGCTTCTACGGGACTAGCGCTTTACAGGCCGGGGAGCTGTTTTTT.

As to this clone: Within the sample, other DNA sequences also encode this same CDR3. The genes are TRBV5-1 and TRBJ2-5; unclear D gene. The V end lost 0 bases, the J end lost 3 bases, and 6 bases lay between the germline ends. CDR3 size: 13 residues. The germline V gene has CDR1 SGHRS and CDR2 YFSETQ. CDR3: CASSLGGEETQYF. CDR3 nucleotides: TGCGCCAGCAGCTTGGGAGGAGAAGAGACCCAGTACTTC.